One T cell receptor (beta chain) is described in this entry. Its antigen remains undetermined. Within one base of it there is no much larger clone, and no base qualities were kept. Library preparation employed the immunoSEQ multiplex PCR assay. A mixture of 60 forward primers for TCR Vbeta segments and 13 reverse primers for TCR Jbeta segments was used in the multiplex PCR. The CDR3 region of rearranged TCR beta genes was amplified from genomic DNA by a multiplex PCR assay. Amplified TCR beta libraries were sequenced as 87-base-pair reads on the Illumina HiSeq System. The authors' pipeline ran thus. A later analysis counted tens of millions of unique TCR beta chains across the 650 to 800 repertoires, and roughly 10 million of these chains were shared by at least two donors. A nearest-neighbor algorithm error-corrected the raw reads and collapsed the reads into unique sequences, merging closely related sequences to remove PCR and sequencing errors. CDR3 sequences were aligned to IMGT reference sequences to assign V, D and J gene segments. For a sequence to be retained, a match of at least six nucleotides was required to both a V gene segment and a J gene segment. Rearrangements were classified as productive when the CDR3 lacked stop codons and remained in frame with V and J, and all other rearrangements were classified as non-productive. CDR3 was defined by IMGT convention, running from the second conserved V-encoded cysteine to the conserved J-encoded phenylalanine. The earlier analysis of roughly 590 of the donors excluded sequences that lacked an unambiguous match to a single V gene segment. In an earlier analysis of a few hundred of the donors, a V segment was called functional when productive rearrangements were above 56.7%, and segregating when the standard deviation between donors exceeded 5%. A statistical classification framework was developed to diagnose cytomegalovirus status using the catalog of TCR beta chain sequences. In a later analysis, TCR nucleotide sequences were compared against IMGT/GENE-DB human TR gene sequences so that V and J genes could be assigned. The TCRdist pipeline was used in a later analysis to assign CDR3 sequences and most-parsimonious VDJ recombination scenarios. In a later analysis, each TCR beta chain was defined by its CDR3 amino acid sequence together with its V-gene family, and reads without a unique V-gene family were excluded. As a way to deal with suspected cross-contamination and a sequencing artifact, a later analysis dropped 450 to 600 nucleotide sequences that were highly shared and had low generation probability. For each public chain, a later analysis derived a clonal expansion index from normalized ranks of inferred template counts within each repertoire. Generation probabilities in a later analysis came from a VDJ recombination model fitted to out-of-frame rearrangements, and those results were checked against IGoR. In a later analysis, TCR-TCR, TCR-HLA and TCR-CMV co-occurrence was scored with hypergeometric tests, and a repertoire-size bias correction was applied to TCR pairs. False discovery rates were estimated in a later analysis by permuting HLA or CMV assignments 20 times. In a later analysis, co-occurring TCRs were grouped using DBSCAN, and TCRdist sequence similarity was added for clustering within HLA-allele-positive subsets. Co-occurrence clustering excluded repertoires with fewer than 30,000 or more than 120,000 public chains, plus five with anomalous nucleotide sharing. Held by TCRdb, this immuneACCESS table contains in-frame sequences only and omits some clones. Under half of the omission traces to an unresolved V gene where checked; the cause of the rest is unknown. Clone size and V and J calls were adopted from that table, with D and trimming inferred from the DNA. Within this sample are 120,000 to 150,000 clones, with approximately 80% of them counted one time only. The leading ten clones occupy around 5.9% of the sample.

This record belongs to a study of cytomegalovirus exposure and HLA in healthy donors (TCRdb year 2017). Some background on the complete study: An earlier analysis of several hundred of the donors reported over 250 Gb of sequence data and 117 million unique TCR beta sequences obtained from approximately 180 million T cells. Roughly 290 gigabases of sequencing data and around 85 million unique TCR sequences made up an early release that covered nearly 650 HLA-typed donors. Of the approximately 400 genotyped donors, 65% to 90% fell in the genetic ancestry cluster associated with self-reported Caucasian donors. The study aimed to test whether cataloging public T cell receptors could reveal signatures of past pathogen exposure. The study used immunosequencing to profile the T cell repertoires of some 600 subjects and linked those repertoires to cytomegalovirus serostatus. Besides the first cohort of approximately 710 subjects, a separate validation cohort made up of some 110 different subjects was used. To predict cytomegalovirus infection status, the study brought together high-throughput TCR immunosequencing, statistical association of individual TCRs with disease status, and machine learning. A later analysis re-analyzed previously published TCR beta repertoires from roughly 630 donors and added high-resolution HLA genotyping to study TCR occurrence patterns. The later analysis used no new phenotypic data to find candidate immune exposures, relying instead on TCR beta sequences and their occurrence across donors. An earlier analysis of 587 of the donors applied high-throughput TCR beta sequencing to assess whether each TCR beta V gene segment acted as functional or pseudogenic. Alongside the repertoire data, information on donor age, sex, ethnicity and CMV serostatus was compiled. A later genetic analysis took genome-wide SNP genotypes for about 55% of the 666 donors and used that subset as a discovery cohort. All discovery cohort repertoires had been generated on a single sequencing platform. Both class I and class II loci were covered by HLA typing, at four-digit resolution. Typing coverage differed by locus: A, B, C, DRB1 and DQB1 were typed in roughly 620-630 donors, DQA1 in 500 to 550, DPA1 in some 610, and DPB1 in just under 490. Because of strong linkage in the cohort, a few DR-DQ haplotypes were treated as single units for association and clustering. Across 300 to 500 genotyped donors of the cohort, an average of approximately 220,000 unique TCR beta nucleotide sequences per donor were sequenced, and roughly 20% of those sequences were non-productive.

The cohort comprised 550 to 700 healthy bone marrow donors. All cohort members were sampled while nominally healthy, although unrecorded immune exposures were likely present. The donor was CMV seropositive and belonged to the group of about 290 seropositive cohort members. Every donor gave a peripheral blood sample, and the peripheral blood mononuclear cells from that sample were used for TCR beta sequencing. The Qiagen DNeasy Blood Extraction Kit was used to extract genomic DNA from the blood cell samples. The paper's findings and limits, for the study overall: The earlier analysis of approximately 560 of the donors excluded fewer than 20 rarely observed V segments, including chromosome 9 orphons, because counts were too low. A later analysis found that most CMV-associated TCR beta chains appeared HLA-restricted, with HLA associations seemingly driven largely by CMV exposure. Only TCR beta chains were sequenced in this cohort, and the absence of alpha or paired-chain data limited detectable features. A later genetic analysis associated a missense DCLRE1C variant with V-gene and J-gene trimming of TCR beta chains, and an independent cohort replicated the association. Because HLA typing was unavailable for some donors at each locus, only the typed subset was used in association tests. A later analysis found that HLA-associated TCR beta chains were more clonally expanded and had lower generation probabilities than equally common non-associated chains. In vitro tests confirmed that a few of the cytomegalovirus-associated TCR beta chains recognize cytomegalovirus antigens. A further reported finding was that TCR beta sequences accurately predicted the HLA-A and HLA-B alleles for most subjects in the first cohort. In an earlier analysis of fewer than 700 of the donors, most TCR beta V segments appeared in productive rearrangements about 90% or about 30% of the time, broadly matching IMGT annotations. At a false discovery rate of 0.05, a later analysis linked approximately 18,000 TCR beta sequences to specific HLA alleles. Some IMGT-functional V segments, including TRBV6-2 and TRBV6-3, could not be told apart with the 87-base-pair reads, so those segments were excluded. The sequencing pipeline was judged likely to have produced a cluster of highly shared sequence variants as a technical artifact. The study listed 164 TCR beta chains as associated with cytomegalovirus. Sequencing depth was assumed to be roughly uniform across donors in the presence/absence analyses, though that assumption may not hold. The classifier was reported to diagnose cytomegalovirus status with high specificity and sensitivity in both the original and validation cohorts. Linkage disequilibrium might explain the correlated functional status among segregating V segments, but an unknown experimental factor could not be ruled out. For the cohort, immune exposure information was limited to CMV serostatus. The authors suggested that the approach could potentially be generalized to other disease states and immunological phenotypes. Strong co-occurrence of HLA alleles, especially DR and DQ, made assigning TCR associations to individual alleles difficult. Compared with the approximately 710-donor mean, donors in an Asian-associated ancestry cluster had fewer N-insertions in productive TCRs, according to a later genetic analysis. Most TCR sequences were seen in very few donors, while some public TCRs were found in many individuals. According to a later analysis, parvovirus B19, influenza, CMV and Epstein-Barr virus appeared linked to several top co-occurrence clusters. In a later analysis, the rate of TCR association differed among HLA loci, with DRB1 alleles having the most associated TCRs and HLA-C alleles having the fewest.

Including cysteine and phenylalanine, the CDR3 has 12 amino acids. The only DNA kept is the CDR3, 36 bases in frame from the first base. CDR1 GTSNPN and CDR2 SVGIG are derived from the germline V gene (reference sequence). The V end loses 4 bases and the J end loses 5 bases, and a stretch of 9 bases separates them. Sequencing was carried out using PBMCs. The origin of this receptor is a woman in her thirties or forties in good health and CMV-seropositive. The sequence is built from TRBV30 and TRBJ2-4; TRBD1 could be the D gene, as 6 bases match. The nucleotide sequence reads TGTGCCTGGAACGAGGGGGAAAACATTCAGTACTTC. Its protein reads: CAWNEGENIQYF.